This T cell receptor beta chain was sequenced in a study of cytomegalovirus exposure and HLA in healthy donors. In the PCR, 60 Vbeta and 13 Jbeta primers were used. The protocol was immunoSEQ multiplex PCR, while the TCRdb copy is restricted to in-frame clones and leaves out a portion. Its clone listing holds 100,000 to 150,000 clones. Study findings and constraints: In a later analysis, V- and J-gene trimming of beta chains associated with a DCLRE1C missense variant, replicated independently. The authors later found TCR association rates varying by HLA locus, with DRB1 most and HLA-C fewest.

As regards this clone: The antigen is undetermined.

V was shortened by 0 bases and J by 1 base, with 9 bases between the two germline ends. The CDR3 is 14 amino acids. Germline values: CDR1 GTSNPN, CDR2 SVGIG (reference sequence). This receptor was taken from a man younger than 45 in good health and CMV-seronegative. This chain connects TRBV30 to TRBJ1-1, with D perhaps TRBD1 (5 bases). The sequencing input was PBMCs. The CDR3 coding sequence is TGTGCCTGGAGTGTCGCGGGGCGGAACACTGAAGCTTTCTTT. Protein sequence: CAWSVAGRNTEAFF.